Presented here are 2 T cell receptor beta chains from one specimen sequenced in a study of Ad26.COV2.S vaccination and SARS-CoV-2 variants. Here immunoSEQ multiplex PCR was the method, and the copy in TCRdb shows in-frame clones only, minus some. Seen here are some 390,000 clones, about 88% observed once, and the top ten hold more than 3%. Treatment defined: about 20 received Ad26.COV2.S at low or high dose, single or two shots; roughly five received placebo; per-sample allocation not given. Day 63 after the first injection of vaccine or placebo was the sampling time. Here the sequenced sample was peripheral blood, taken in a trial of Ad26.COV2.S vaccine versus placebo. The receptors were gathered from a person aged 18-65 years who received the Ad26.COV2.S COVID-19 vaccine or a placebo.

The genes are TRBV7-2 and TRBJ2-7; 7 bases are a match to TRBD1. V was pared by 3 bases and J by 4 bases, with 6 bases of the junction left unmatched. The germline gives CDR1 SGHTA, CDR2 FQGNSA. This CDR3 contains 14 residues. The CDR3 DNA reads as TGTGCCAGCAGCTTTGTAGGGGGCCCATACGAGCAGTACTTC. It specifies CASSFVGGPYEQYF.

The chain links TRBV5-1 to TRBJ1-2; a possible D gene is TRBD1 (5 bases). The CDR3 loop spans 13 amino acids. Trimming pared 4 bases from V and 0 bases from J, leaving 7 bases between. Germline CDR1 is SGHRS and CDR2 is YFSETQ. DNA of the CDR3: TGCGCCAGCAGCAAGGACACTAACTATGGCTACACCTTC. Protein product: CASSKDTNYGYTF. The variable domain in full, completed from reference TRBV5-1 and TRBJ1-2, reads KAGVTQTPRYLIKTRGQQVTLSCSPISGHRSVSWYQQTPGQGLQFLFEYFSETQRNKGNFPGRFSGRQFSNSRSEMNVSTLELGDSALYLCASSKDTNYGYTFGSGTRLTVV.